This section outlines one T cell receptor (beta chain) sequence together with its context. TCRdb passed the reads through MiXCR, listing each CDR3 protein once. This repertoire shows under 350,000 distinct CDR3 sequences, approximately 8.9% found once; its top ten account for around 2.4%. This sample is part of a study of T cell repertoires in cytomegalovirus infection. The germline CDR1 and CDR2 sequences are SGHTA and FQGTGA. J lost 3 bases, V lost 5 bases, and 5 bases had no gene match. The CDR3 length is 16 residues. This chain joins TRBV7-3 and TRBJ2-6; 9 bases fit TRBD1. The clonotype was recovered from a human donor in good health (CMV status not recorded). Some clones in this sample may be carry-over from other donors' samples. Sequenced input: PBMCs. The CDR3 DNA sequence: TGTGCCAGCAGCAAGGGACAGGGTCGTGGGGCCAACGTCCTGACTTTC. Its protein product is CASSKGQGRGANVLTF.